This section outlines one T cell receptor (beta chain) sequence together with its context. Its antigen remains unidentified. A much larger clone sits a single nucleotide away, making a read error possible. The CDR3 measures 16 amino acids from cysteine to phenylalanine. The read is trimmed to its CDR3 DNA, 48 bases read in frame from base 1. For this chain, trimming is 7 bases at the V end and 5 bases at the J end, and the number of junction bases without a gene match is 10. Library preparation was by 5' RACE. Reads for this sample came from an Illumina HiSeq 2500. A second PCR of 7 to 11 cycles was run with a J-beta primer mix and a sample-barcoded 5' primer. A template-switch 5' adaptor carrying 12 random nucleotides introduced a unique molecular identifier onto each TCR beta cDNA molecule. At least 2.5 million CDR3-containing paired-end reads were obtained from each sample. First-strand cDNA was synthesized from all RNA with the Mint cDNA synthesis kit, primed by a TRBC-specific oligonucleotide. After uracil-DNA glycosylase treatment, a first 18-cycle PCR used universal primers M1SS and BC2_uni_R on all cDNA. The authors' pipeline ran thus. Each sample was normalized by randomly selecting 1 million high-quality reads, each carrying a distinct molecular identifier. Reads with shared molecular identifiers were discarded instead of being binned into consensus sequences. MiTCR, run with a Q25 quality threshold and the strictest error-elimination algorithm, handled CDR3 identification, clonotype clustering and error correction. A nonparametric unseen species model with Euler transformation was used to estimate lower-bound total TCR beta diversity. Using fastp at Q25 and MiXCR, TCRdb reprocessed the public reads and kept productive beta chains. Merged by CDR3 protein, the rows form single entries marked with the most common genes and DNA. TCRdb's processing, not the authors', yielded these V and J calls. A total of 1.5 million to 2 million distinct CDR3 sequences appear in this sample, 49% of them only once. Of the sample, more than 2% is held by the ten largest clones.

Systemically healthy Caucasian individuals from Russia, around 38 in total and aged roughly 6 to 100 years, were included as donors. Each donor gave about 9.7 milliliters of peripheral blood, drawn into EDTA-treated Vacutainer tubes. PBMCs were isolated by Ficoll-Paque density-gradient centrifugation, with at least 6 million obtained per sample. Total RNA, at least 6 micrograms per sample, was extracted from PBMCs with Trizol reagent. For every donor, an aliquot of PBMCs went through flow cytometry to measure the percentages of naive CD45RAhigh/CD27high T cells. These data originate in a study of blood T cells in healthy people across ages (dated by TCRdb to the mid-2010s). Turning to the overall study: Template switching captured roughly one uniquely barcoded TCR beta cDNA molecule per two T cells in model experiments. To track age-related changes in TCR beta repertoire diversity, the study relied on deep sequencing normalized with unique cDNA molecular identifiers. Four age groups were formed from the donors: young (average about 16 years), middle-aged (more than 35), aged (about 68) and long-lived (82). To avoid experimental bias, donors of different ages were spread randomly across the sequencing lanes. Using the same blood draw, the study looked at two additional independent replicas of 1 million unique cDNA reads for two donors, one aged 18 to 30 and the other aged 80 or older.

Overall results and qualifications from the work: Donor CMV infection status was unknown, potentially confounding age-related changes in expanded clonotypes. As age increased, observed TCR beta diversity per million T cells dropped in a roughly linear way, and a significant reduction was already evident by age 40. Total diversity estimates from one million sequenced T cells were considered lower bounds and underestimates. Compared with the aged group, the long-lived group had more naive CD4+ T cells, fewer expanded clones and increased TCR diversity, a pattern suggesting age selection. Because profiling used bulk unsorted PBMCs, naive and antigen-experienced compartments could not be compared conclusively. The percentage of naive T cells measured by flow cytometry correlated strongly with observed TCR beta diversity.

This chain joins TRBV12-3 or TRBV12-4 to TRBJ2-5; TRBD2 fits 13 bases in the junction. The clonotype comes from a woman aged 40 to 55 in good health. Sequencing used blood. CDR3 loop: CASNQLAGGLGETQYF. The DNA sequence follows: TGTGCCAGCAACCAACTAGCGGGGGGGCTAGGGGAGACCCAGTACTTC.